Only a few counts were recorded for the clone carrying this TCR beta chain. The data were obtained in a study of blood T cell repertoires in COVID-19. About the research overall: Acute-phase and convalescent COVID-19 samples originated in the United States, Italy and Spain. The cDNA or gDNA used as material had been derived from T cells, B-cell-depleted T cells, or PBMCs.

Per the original data handling: Estimation of nucleated cell counts was performed using reference gene primer amplification. Sequenced by immunoSEQ multiplex PCR; TCRdb stores in-frame clones only, minus some. That table furnishes V, J and clone size, whereas the DNA furnished D and trimming. This table has hundreds of thousands of clones, 85% appearing once. CDR3 length: 12 amino acids. The V gene's germline CDR1 is MNHEY and CDR2 SVGAGI. V lost 8 bases, J lost 0 bases, and 0 bases stayed unmatched. This clonotype originated in a human donor in a cohort sampled during active COVID-19. The sample consisted of peripheral blood. J is TRBJ1-1 and V is TRBV6-5, with 7 bases that match TRBD1. Here the CDR3 reads CASGTVNTEAFF. The CDR3 nucleotides are TGTGCCAGCGGGACAGTGAACACTGAAGCTTTCTTT.